The entry that follows covers one TCR beta chain sequence. Its specificity is not known. The CDR3 totals 15 residues. CDR1 and CDR2 (germline): SGDLS, YYNGEE. The germline V and J ends were trimmed by 0 bases and 1 base, with 10 bases remaining between them. The data are from a study of cytomegalovirus exposure and HLA in healthy donors. Study-wide points: The authors assumed roughly uniform sequencing depth across donors for presence/absence analyses. HLA alleles showed associations with 15,000 to 20,000 TCR beta sequences in a later analysis, at a 0.05 false discovery rate. Most TCR beta V segments were productive about 90% or about 30% of the time in an earlier analysis.

Vbeta (60) and Jbeta (13) primers were used in the PCR. Repertoires were generated with immunoSEQ multiplex PCR, while TCRdb's copy carries only in-frame clones and drops some. The data include 110,000 to 150,000 clones; the top ten clones carry 0.8% to 1%. The chain combines TRBV9 with TRBJ1-1, with unresolved D. This TCR derives from a male donor in good health and CMV-seronegative. The sequencing sample was made of PBMCs. CDR3 residues: CASSVGPGWNTEAFF. DNA for the CDR3: TGTGCCAGCAGCGTAGGCCCGGGGTGGAACACTGAAGCTTTCTTT. The full variable domain, in which reference TRBV9 and TRBJ1-1 provide the parts outside the CDR3, is DSGVTQTPKHLITATGQRVTLRCSPRSGDLSVYWYQQSLDQGLQFLIQYYNGEERAKGNILERFSAQQFPDLHSELNLSSLELGDSALYFCASSVGPGWNTEAFFGQGTRLTVV.